One sample yielded the 7 T cell receptor beta chains listed below, sequenced in a study of T-cell reconstitution after alpha-beta-depleted transplantation in children. Unique molecular identifiers were incorporated into the prepared TCRbeta library. TCRdb re-analysed the PCR reads in MiXCR, keeping a single row per CDR3 protein. The repertoire holds 150,000 to 250,000 distinct CDR3 sequences, with 6.3% as singletons. Material: PBMCs, obtained before TCRalphabeta/CD19-depleted stem cell transplant. The source is a girl under three years old with combined immunodeficiency, due to receive a stem cell transplant.

This clonotype has ten or more counts. The chain is built from TRBV6-5 and TRBJ1-6; the match to TRBD1 covers 9 bases. The CDR3 consists of 15 residues. CDR1 MNHEY and CDR2 SVGAGI come from the germline V gene. V shed 0 bases, J shed 10 bases, and the junction held 4 bases outside the gene matches. The CDR3 sequence: CASSYSGQGRSPLHF. The CDR3 DNA reads as TGTGCCAGCAGTTACTCGGGACAGGGAAGATCACCCCTCCACTTT.

This clonotype was found many times. The V call is TRBV7-2, the J call TRBJ2-7; TRBD1 matches 10 bases. The CDR3 runs 15 residues. The trim removed 3 bases at V and 5 bases at J, leaving 7 bases unmatched. CDR1 SGHTA and CDR2 FQGNSA come from the germline V gene. CDR3 bases: TGTGCCAGCAGCTTCGAGGACAGGGGGTTAGACGAGCAGTACTTC. Its translation is CASSFEDRGLDEQYF.

This rearrangement joins TRBV7-3 to TRBJ1-6, with D uncertain. Germline V CDR1 and CDR2: SGHTA, FQGTGA. Trimming stripped 1 base from V and 8 bases from J, with 12 bases between. The CDR3 length is 15 residues. CDR3 sequence (DNA): TGTGCCAGCAGCTTAAAGGGCAGCGCGGATTCACCCCTCCACTTT. Amino acid sequence: CASSLKGSADSPLHF. The complete variable domain, with remaining parts taken from reference TRBV7-3 and TRBJ1-6, reads GAGVSQTPSNKVTEKGKYVELRCDPISGHTALYWYRQSLGQGPEFLIYFQGTGAADDSGLPNDRFFAVRPEGSVSTLKIQRTERGDSAVYLCASSLKGSADSPLHFGNGTRLTVT.

This clonotype was counted at least ten times. The J gene is TRBJ2-7, the V gene TRBV25-1; D is possibly TRBD1 (6 bases). In germline, CDR1 is MGHDK, CDR2 SYGVNS. The CDR3 runs to 11 residues. The ends were cut back, 5 bases at V and 12 bases at J, with 14 bases in the middle. CDR3 amino acids: CASSLMGALYF. The CDR3 nucleotides read TGTGCCAGCAGTCTAATGGGGGCTTTGTACTTC.

Many counts were recorded for this clonotype. The rearrangement uses TRBV28 and TRBJ2-1; no clear D. With 3 bases removed from V and 5 bases from J, the gap between germline ends came to 8 bases. The CDR3 spans 13 residues. Germline-derived CDR1 and CDR2 are MDHEN and SYDVKM. For the CDR3, the DNA is TGTGCCAGCAGTTTGAATATGAACAATGAGCAGTTCTTC. It yields the protein CASSLNMNNEQFF.

J is TRBJ2-1 and V is TRBV5-4; 11 bases line up with TRBD2. From germline, CDR1 is SGHNT and CDR2 YYREEE (reference sequence). The CDR3 is 16 residues long. With 0 bases clipped from V and 6 bases from J, the junction kept 5 bases outside the gene matches. The chain's CDR3 is CASSLGLAGSFNEQFF. CDR3 in DNA: TGTGCCAGCAGCTTGGGACTAGCGGGGAGTTTCAATGAGCAGTTCTTC.

This clonotype was seen only a few times. A junction boundary mismatches the germline segment, possibly from a read error. The chain couples TRBV20-1 to TRBJ2-1; the match to TRBD2 covers 7 bases. The CDR3 totals 15 residues. Germline CDR1 is DFQATT and CDR2 is SNEGSKA (reference sequence). The chain's CDR3 is CCAREASGPYNEQFF. CDR3 DNA: TGCTGTGCTAGAGAAGCTAGCGGACCCTACAATGAGCAGTTCTTC.